There are many counts of the clone carrying this T cell receptor beta chain. The sample is drawn from a study of early T cells in non-severe SARS-CoV-2 infection. Study overall: The sequenced material was bulk RNA from unsorted whole blood, and its chains were unpaired.

TCRdb analysed the 5' RACE reads with MiXCR anew, one entry per CDR3 protein. The data show 85,000 to 100,000 distinct CDR3 sequences, approximately 17% seen once. This CDR3 has 18 residues. With 1 base clipped from V and 4 bases from J, the junction kept 11 bases outside the gene matches. Germline loops: CDR1 SGHAT, CDR2 FQNNGV. The chain uses TRBV11-2 and TRBJ2-3, with TRBD2 identical over 10 bases. The sequenced material came from whole blood. This receptor was identified in an adult who was a healthcare worker with PCR-confirmed SARS-CoV-2 infection or an uninfected control (not recorded which). This chain's CDR3 is CASSLGASGRYWADTQYF. Here the CDR3 DNA reads TGTGCCAGCAGCTTAGGGGCTAGCGGGAGATATTGGGCAGATACGCAGTATTTT.